The next 18 T cell receptor beta chains were all read from a single sample in a study of cytomegalovirus exposure and HLA in healthy donors. In the PCR, 60 Vbeta and 13 Jbeta primers were used. Measured with immunoSEQ multiplex PCR; TCRdb has only the in-frame clones, and not every one. The data hold 150,000 to 200,000 clones, with about 86% observed a single time. The sequenced sample was PBMCs. The source is a woman between 18 and 29 years old in good health and CMV-seropositive.

The genes are TRBV19 and TRBJ2-5; 7 nucleotides agree with TRBD2. CDR1 LNHDA and CDR2 SQIVND come from the germline V gene (reference sequence). The trim removed 2 bases at V and 2 bases at J, leaving 11 bases unmatched. The CDR3 has 17 residues. Here the CDR3 reads CASSILPASGIQETQYF. The DNA of the CDR3 is TGTGCCAGTAGTATATTGCCGGCTAGCGGTATACAAGAGACCCAGTACTTC.

This chain joins TRBV5-1 and TRBJ1-2; D is unresolved. The V end lost 6 bases, the J end lost 2 bases, and 14 bases lay between the germline ends. The CDR3 contains 14 residues. Germline V lookup: CDR1 SGHRS, CDR2 YFSETQ. The CDR3 spells CASKTSGANYGYTF. As DNA, the CDR3 is TGCGCCAGCAAGACCTCGGGTGCCAACTATGGCTACACCTTC. The variable domain in full, with the rest retrieved from reference TRBV5-1 and TRBJ1-2, is KAGVTQTPRYLIKTRGQQVTLSCSPISGHRSVSWYQQTPGQGLQFLFEYFSETQRNKGNFPGRFSGRQFSNSRSEMNVSTLELGDSALYLCASKTSGANYGYTFGSGTRLTVV.

The chain joins TRBV5-1 to TRBJ2-5; D gene unclear. With 5 bases removed from V and 2 bases from J, the gap between germline ends came to 10 bases. The CDR3 covers 13 residues. The germline V gene has CDR1 SGHRS and CDR2 YFSETQ. CDR3 DNA sequence: TGCGCCAGCAGGGTTGGCCCGCAAGAGACCCAGTACTTC. This codes for CASRVGPQETQYF.

This clone occurred once. This chain links TRBV4-2 with TRBJ2-7; 9 bases agree with TRBD1. This CDR3 is 15 amino acids long. The J segment lost 5 bases and the V segment lost 3 bases, leaving 8 bases of the junction unmatched. The germline gives CDR1 LGHNA, CDR2 YNFKEQ. DNA for the CDR3: TGTGCCAGCAGCCACCCCGGGACAGGGATCGACGAGCAGTACTTC. Amino acid sequence: CASSHPGTGIDEQYF.

This clone showed up just a few times. The chain recombines TRBV2 with TRBJ2-2; TRBD2 agrees at 13 bases. This CDR3 region has 16 residues. With 7 bases clipped from V and 1 base from J, the junction kept 3 bases outside the gene matches. Germline V gene data show CDR1 as SNHLY and CDR2 as FYNNEI. The CDR3 DNA follows: TGTGCCAGCATAGGGACTAGCGGGGTGAACACCGGGGAGCTGTTTTTT. It codes for CASIGTSGVNTGELFF. The full variable domain, its missing parts supplied by reference TRBV2 and TRBJ2-2, is EPEVTQTPSHQVTQMGQEVILRCVPISNHLYFYWYRQILGQKVEFLVSFYNNEISEKSEIFDDQFSVERPDGSNFTLKIRSTKLEDSAMYFCASIGTSGVNTGELFFGEGSRLTVL.

The rearrangement uses TRBV4-1 and TRBJ1-2; no firm D call. Germline CDR1 and CDR2: MGHRA and YSYEKL. The CDR3 consists of 15 residues. Trimming removed 4 bases from V and 4 bases from J, with 16 bases in between. CDR3 residues: CASSPAETSPYGYTF. The CDR3 DNA reads TGCGCCAGCAGCCCAGCTGAGACAAGCCCCTATGGCTACACCTTC.

This chain joins TRBV19 and TRBJ2-3; weak D call: TRBD2 (6 bases). CDR1 is LNHDA and CDR2 is SQIVND in the germline V gene (reference sequence). Trimming removed 6 bases from V and 10 bases from J, with 20 bases in between. CDR3 length equals 14 residues. CDR3 nucleotides: TGTGCCAGTAGACGGGACTCATTGGGGATGGCGCAGTATTTT. It yields the protein CASRRDSLGMAQYF.

This clone was recorded a few times. CDR3 DNA sequence: TGTGCCAGCAGCAATTCTGGACAGGGGGAGAGGGAGACCCAGTACTTC. It codes for CASSNSGQGERETQYF. The chain is built from TRBV7-9 and TRBJ2-5, with 10 bases lining up with TRBD1. CDR1 and CDR2 (germline): SEHNR, FQNEAQ (reference sequence). This CDR3 comprises 16 residues. Trimming cost V 5 bases and J 5 bases; bases outside gene matches: 11.

The chain uses TRBV7-2 and TRBJ2-3; 15 bases align to TRBD2. V lost 2 bases and J lost 8; bases outside the gene matches: 5. Germline V CDR1 and CDR2: SGHTA, FQGNSA. The CDR3 contains 16 residues. This CDR3 reads CASSLTGTSGGRTQYF. In DNA, the CDR3 is TGTGCCAGCAGCTTAACCGGGACTAGCGGGGGGCGTACGCAGTATTTT.

V is TRBV7-3 and J is TRBJ2-3; maybe TRBD2 (7 bases). The germline gives CDR1 SGHTA, CDR2 FQGTGA. The CDR3 extends over 15 amino acids. V was pared by 1 base and J by 3 bases, with 11 bases between. The CDR3 DNA reads as TGTGCCAGCAGCTTAAGGGGGGGCAGTACAGATACGCAGTATTTT. It yields the protein CASSLRGGSTDTQYF.

V gene TRBV4-1 combines with J gene TRBJ1-1; 7 nucleotides align to TRBD1. Trimming cost V 1 base and J 5 bases; bases outside gene matches: 7. Looked up from germline, CDR1 is MGHRA and CDR2 is YSYEKL. The CDR3 has 15 residues. CDR3 sequence reads: CASSQGGQVGTEAFF. The CDR3 DNA sequence: TGCGCCAGCAGCCAAGGCGGACAGGTGGGAACTGAAGCTTTCTTT.

This chain connects TRBV27 to TRBJ1-6; unclear D gene. V was pared by 2 bases and J by 11 bases, with 16 bases between. This CDR3 is 15 amino acids long. Germline V gene sequence: CDR1 MNHEY, CDR2 SMNVEV (reference sequence). The CDR3 coding sequence is TGTGCCAGCAGTTTAGGTCCGCCGGGTTATACACCCCTCCACTTT. Translating it yields CASSLGPPGYTPLHF.

The V gene is TRBV5-1, the J gene TRBJ2-1, with TRBD2 identical over 9 bases. V lost 4 bases and J lost 3; bases outside the gene matches: 8. Germline V gene data show CDR1 as SGHRS and CDR2 as YFSETQ. The CDR3 runs 16 residues. CDR3 sequence reads: CASSLRELAGYNEQFF. In nucleotides, the CDR3 is TGCGCCAGCAGCCTTCGCGAACTAGCGGGCTACAATGAGCAGTTCTTC.

V and J are TRBV5-6 and TRBJ1-2; D call uncertain. CDR3 size: 13 residues. Germline CDR1 is SGHDT and CDR2 is YYEEEE. Trimming shortened V by 1 base and J by 4 bases, and 8 bases separated the two germline ends. The CDR3 DNA reads TGTGCCAGCAGCTTGCACGGGGTCTATGGCTACACCTTC. Its translation is CASSLHGVYGYTF.

CDR3 in DNA: TGTGCCAGCAGCACGGACAGGACTAATGAAAAACTGTTTTTT. As protein: CASSTDRTNEKLFF. The chain recombines TRBV5-4 with TRBJ1-4; 7 bases agree with TRBD1. V lost 4 bases, J lost 2 bases, and 2 bases stayed unmatched. This CDR3 region has 14 residues. Germline CDR1 and CDR2: SGHNT and YYREEE (reference sequence). Full variable domain (missing parts from reference TRBV5-4 and TRBJ1-4): ETGVTQSPTHLIKTRGQQVTLRCSSQSGHNTVSWYQQALGQGPQFIFQYYREEENGRGNFPPRFSGLQFPNYSSELNVNALELDDSALYLCASSTDRTNEKLFFGSGTQLSVL.

This clone was detected only a few times. The V call is TRBV4-1, the J call TRBJ2-7; 8 nucleotides line up with TRBD1. Germline CDR1 reads MGHRA; CDR2 reads YSYEKL. V gave up 3 bases and J gave up 1 base; unmatched junction bases: 2. The CDR3 consists of 14 residues. CDR3 sequence (DNA): TGCGCCAGCAGCCAGAGGACAGGGTCCTACGAGCAGTACTTC. It codes for CASSQRTGSYEQYF.

This clone has only a few counts. The V gene is TRBV29-1, the J gene TRBJ1-2, with unresolved D. Germline values: CDR1 SQVTM, CDR2 ANQGSEA. The CDR3 sequence is 13 residues long. Between the trimmed V and J ends, which lost 5 bases and 0 bases, there was a span of 10 bases. In DNA, the CDR3 is TGCAGCGTTACGTCAGTTTCTAACTATGGCTACACCTTC. Residues: CSVTSVSNYGYTF.

V usage is TRBV2 and J usage is TRBJ2-6, with D perhaps matching TRBD1 (5 bases). Germline loops: CDR1 SNHLY, CDR2 FYNNEI. This CDR3 is built from 18 residues. V lost 0 bases and J 2 bases, leaving 14 bases between the germline ends. CDR3 loop: CASSEALFVGPGANVLTF. DNA for the CDR3: TGTGCCAGCAGTGAAGCGCTTTTCGTGGGGCCTGGGGCCAACGTCCTGACTTTC. The variable domain in full, with the rest retrieved from reference TRBV2 and TRBJ2-6, is EPEVTQTPSHQVTQMGQEVILRCVPISNHLYFYWYRQILGQKVEFLVSFYNNEISEKSEIFDDQFSVERPDGSNFTLKIRSTKLEDSAMYFCASSEALFVGPGANVLTFGAGSRLTVL.